This T cell receptor (beta chain) was captured in a study of blood T cell repertoires in COVID-19. The CDR3 is made up of 13 amino acids. CDR1 and CDR2 from the germline V gene are SGHNT and YYREEE (reference sequence). V was cut by 4 bases and J by 5 bases, with 12 bases left in between. This clone is a singleton in its sample. The table came from immunoSEQ multiplex PCR; TCRdb's copy has only in-frame clones and leaves some out. This sample carries hundreds of thousands of clones, about 89% of them seen once, and the ten largest clones take around 1.5%. The sequence derives from a woman aged 60 to 75 who had recovered from COVID-19. Sequenced sample: peripheral blood. The rearrangement links TRBV5-4 to TRBJ2-5; unclear D gene. The CDR3 DNA reads TGTGCCAGCAGCGACGGTGCCGGGGAGACCCAGTACTTC. Translated: CASSDGAGETQYF.